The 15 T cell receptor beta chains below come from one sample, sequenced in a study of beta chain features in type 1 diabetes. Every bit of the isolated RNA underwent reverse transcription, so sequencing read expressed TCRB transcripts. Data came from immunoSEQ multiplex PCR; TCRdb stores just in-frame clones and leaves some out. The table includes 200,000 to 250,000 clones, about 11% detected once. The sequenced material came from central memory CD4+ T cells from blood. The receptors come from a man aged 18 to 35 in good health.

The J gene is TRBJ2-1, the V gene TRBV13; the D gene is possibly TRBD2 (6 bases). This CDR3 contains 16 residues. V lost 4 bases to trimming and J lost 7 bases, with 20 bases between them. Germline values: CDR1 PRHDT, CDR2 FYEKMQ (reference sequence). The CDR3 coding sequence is TGTGCCAGCAGCTCTCTTCCGCCACTGGAGGGGAATGAGCAGTTCTTC. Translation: CASSSLPPLEGNEQFF.

The CDR3 protein is CASSLSPREDTQYF. For the CDR3, the DNA is TGTGCCAGCAGCTTATCCCCGAGGGAAGATACGCAGTATTTT. The chain is built from TRBV7-2 and TRBJ2-3; possibly TRBD2 for D (5 bases). CDR1 and CDR2 from the germline V gene are SGHTA and FQGNSA. The V and J ends lost 2 bases and 5 bases respectively, with 11 bases between them. This CDR3 spans 14 amino acids. The full variable domain, completed using reference TRBV7-2 and TRBJ2-3, is GAGVSQSPSNKVTEKGKDVELRCDPISGHTALYWYRQSLGQGLEFLIYFQGNSAPDKSGLPSDRFSAERTGGSVSTLTIQRTQQEDSAVYLCASSLSPREDTQYFGPGTRLTVL.

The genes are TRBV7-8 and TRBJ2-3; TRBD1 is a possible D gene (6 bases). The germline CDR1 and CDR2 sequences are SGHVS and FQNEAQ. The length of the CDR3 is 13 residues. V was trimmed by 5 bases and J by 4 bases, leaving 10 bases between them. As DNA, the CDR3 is TGTGCCAGCAGCACAGGACAGTCAGATACGCAGTATTTT. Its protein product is CASSTGQSDTQYF. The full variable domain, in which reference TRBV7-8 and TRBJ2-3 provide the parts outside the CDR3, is GAGVSQSPRYKVAKRGQDVALRCDPISGHVSLFWYQQALGQGPEFLTYFQNEAQLDKSGLPSDRFFAERPEGSVSTLKIQRTQQEDSAVYLCASSTGQSDTQYFGPGTRLTVL.

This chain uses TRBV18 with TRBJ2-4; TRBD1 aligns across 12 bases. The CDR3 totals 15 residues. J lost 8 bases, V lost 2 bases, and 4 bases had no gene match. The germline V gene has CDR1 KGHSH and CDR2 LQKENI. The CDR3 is CASSPGTGGLDIQYF. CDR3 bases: TGTGCCAGCTCACCAGGGACAGGGGGCTTGGACATTCAGTACTTC.

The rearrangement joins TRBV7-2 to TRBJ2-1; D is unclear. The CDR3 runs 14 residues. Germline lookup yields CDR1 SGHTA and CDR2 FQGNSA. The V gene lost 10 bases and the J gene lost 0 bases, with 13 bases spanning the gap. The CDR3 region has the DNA TGTGCCACCCGCTCCCTCCGCTCCTACAATGAGCAGTTCTTC. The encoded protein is CATRSLRSYNEQFF.

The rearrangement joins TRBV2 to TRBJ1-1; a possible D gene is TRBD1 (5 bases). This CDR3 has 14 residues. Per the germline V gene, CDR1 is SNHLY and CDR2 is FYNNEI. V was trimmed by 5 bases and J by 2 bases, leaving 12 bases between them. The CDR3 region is CASSPGRGNTEAFF. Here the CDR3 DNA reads TGTGCCAGCAGTCCAGGGAGGGGAAACACTGAAGCTTTCTTT. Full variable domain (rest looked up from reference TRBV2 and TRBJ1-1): EPEVTQTPSHQVTQMGQEVILRCVPISNHLYFYWYRQILGQKVEFLVSFYNNEISEKSEIFDDQFSVERPDGSNFTLKIRSTKLEDSAMYFCASSPGRGNTEAFFGQGTRLTVV.

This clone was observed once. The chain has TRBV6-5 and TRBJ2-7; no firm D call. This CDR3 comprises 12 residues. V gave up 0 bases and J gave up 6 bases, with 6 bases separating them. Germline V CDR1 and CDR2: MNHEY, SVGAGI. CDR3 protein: CASSYSGREQYF. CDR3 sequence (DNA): TGTGCCAGCAGTTACTCAGGGCGCGAGCAGTACTTC.

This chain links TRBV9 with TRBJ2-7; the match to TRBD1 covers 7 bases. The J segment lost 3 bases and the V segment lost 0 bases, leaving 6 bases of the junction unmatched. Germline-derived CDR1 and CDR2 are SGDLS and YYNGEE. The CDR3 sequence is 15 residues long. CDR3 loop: CASSVGPQGDYEQYF. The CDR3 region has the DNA TGTGCCAGCAGCGTAGGTCCCCAGGGGGACTACGAGCAGTACTTC.

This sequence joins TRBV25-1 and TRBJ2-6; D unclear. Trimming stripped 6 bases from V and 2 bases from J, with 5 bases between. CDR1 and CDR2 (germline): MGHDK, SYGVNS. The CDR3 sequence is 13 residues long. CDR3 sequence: CASRGTGANVLTF. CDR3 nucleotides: TGTGCCAGCAGAGGGACTGGGGCCAACGTCCTGACTTTC.

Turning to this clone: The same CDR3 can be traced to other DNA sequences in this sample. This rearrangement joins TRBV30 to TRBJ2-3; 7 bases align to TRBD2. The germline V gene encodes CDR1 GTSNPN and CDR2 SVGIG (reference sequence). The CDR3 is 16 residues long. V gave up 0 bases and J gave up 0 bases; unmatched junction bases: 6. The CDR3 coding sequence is TGTGCCTGGAGTGTTGGGTCTAGCGGAAGCACAGATACGCAGTATTTT. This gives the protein CAWSVGSSGSTDTQYF. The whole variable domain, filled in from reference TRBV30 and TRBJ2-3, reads SQTIHQWPATLVQPVGSPLSLECTVEGTSNPNLYWYRQAAGRGLQLLFYSVGIGQISSEVPQNLSASRPQDRQFILSSKKLLLSDSGFYLCAWSVGSSGSTDTQYFGPGTRLTVL.

The CDR3 DNA sequence: TGCGCCAGCAGCCGAACTAGCGCCGAGGCGGGAAATGAGCAGTTCTTC. Encoded protein: CASSRTSAEAGNEQFF. V and J are TRBV4-3 and TRBJ2-1; TRBD2 agrees at 7 bases. Losses at the gene ends were 4 bases for V and 7 bases for J; bases not matched to a gene: 13. CDR3 size: 16 residues. Germline CDR1 and CDR2: LGHNA and YSLEER.

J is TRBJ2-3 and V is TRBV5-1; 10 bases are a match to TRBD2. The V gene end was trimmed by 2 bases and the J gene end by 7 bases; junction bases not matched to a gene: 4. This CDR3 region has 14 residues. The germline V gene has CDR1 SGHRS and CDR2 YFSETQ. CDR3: CASSLAGGPNTQYF. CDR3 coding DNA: TGCGCCAGCAGCTTAGCGGGAGGGCCAAATACGCAGTATTTT.

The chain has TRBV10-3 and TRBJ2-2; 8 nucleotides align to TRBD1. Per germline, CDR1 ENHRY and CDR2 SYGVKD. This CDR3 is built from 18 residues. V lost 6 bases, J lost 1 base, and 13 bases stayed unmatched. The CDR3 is CAISTSPDRALNTGELFF. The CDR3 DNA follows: TGTGCCATCAGCACGTCCCCGGACAGGGCGTTGAACACCGGGGAGCTGTTTTTT.

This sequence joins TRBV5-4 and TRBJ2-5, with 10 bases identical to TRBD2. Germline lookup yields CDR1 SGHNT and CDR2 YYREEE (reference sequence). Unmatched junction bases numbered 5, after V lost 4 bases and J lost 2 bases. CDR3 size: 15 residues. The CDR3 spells CASSLGTSEQETQYF. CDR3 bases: TGTGCCAGCAGCCTCGGGACTAGCGAACAAGAGACCCAGTACTTC.

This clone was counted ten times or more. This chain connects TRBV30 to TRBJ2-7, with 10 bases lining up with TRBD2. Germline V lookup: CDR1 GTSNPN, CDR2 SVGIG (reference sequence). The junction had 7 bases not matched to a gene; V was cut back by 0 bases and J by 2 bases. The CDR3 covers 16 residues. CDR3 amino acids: CAWSVASSGSPYEQYF. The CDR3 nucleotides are TGTGCCTGGAGTGTGGCGTCTAGCGGGAGCCCCTACGAGCAGTACTTC.